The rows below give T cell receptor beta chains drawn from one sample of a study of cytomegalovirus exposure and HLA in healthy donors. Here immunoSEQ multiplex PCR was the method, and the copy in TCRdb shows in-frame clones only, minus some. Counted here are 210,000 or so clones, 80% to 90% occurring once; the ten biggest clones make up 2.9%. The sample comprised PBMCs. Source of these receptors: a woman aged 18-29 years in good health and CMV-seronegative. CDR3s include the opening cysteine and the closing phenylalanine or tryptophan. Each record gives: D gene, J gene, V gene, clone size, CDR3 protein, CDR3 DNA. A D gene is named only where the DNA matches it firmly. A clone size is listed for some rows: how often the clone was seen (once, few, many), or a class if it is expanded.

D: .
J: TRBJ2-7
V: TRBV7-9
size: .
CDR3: CASSPLSARAPPYEQYF
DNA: TGTGCCAGCAGCCCACTCTCGGCCAGGGCTCCCCCCTACGAGCAGTACTTC

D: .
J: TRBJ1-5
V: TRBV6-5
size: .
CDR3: CASSSDRFKDQPQHF
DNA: TGTGCCAGCAGTTCCGACAGGTTTAAGGATCAGCCCCAGCATTTT

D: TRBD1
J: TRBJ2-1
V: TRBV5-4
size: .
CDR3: CASSRSGGKAISSYNEQFF
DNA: TGTGCCAGCAGCAGGTCAGGGGGCAAGGCAATAAGCTCCTACAATGAGCAGTTCTTC

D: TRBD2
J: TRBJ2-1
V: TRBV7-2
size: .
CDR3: CASSRPTSGNYNEQFF
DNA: TGTGCCAGCAGCCGCCCGACTAGCGGGAACTACAATGAGCAGTTCTTC

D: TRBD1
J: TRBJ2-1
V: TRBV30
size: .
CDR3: CAWSSGTENNEQFF
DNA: TGTGCCTGGAGCTCGGGGACAGAAAACAATGAGCAGTTCTTC

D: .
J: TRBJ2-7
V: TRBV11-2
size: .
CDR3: CTSSQYARDYEQYF
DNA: TGTACCAGCAGCCAATACGCCAGGGACTACGAGCAGTACTTC

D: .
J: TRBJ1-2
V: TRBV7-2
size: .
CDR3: CASINTGNYGYTF
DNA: TGTGCCAGCATCAATACAGGGAACTATGGCTACACCTTC

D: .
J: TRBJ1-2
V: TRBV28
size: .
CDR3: CASRGQTSGGYGYTF
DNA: TGTGCCAGCAGGGGGCAAACCTCAGGTGGCTATGGCTACACCTTC

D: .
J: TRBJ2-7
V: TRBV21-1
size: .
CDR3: CASTPQERSYEQYF
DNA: TGTGCCAGCACCCCTCAGGAACGCTCCTACGAGCAGTACTTC

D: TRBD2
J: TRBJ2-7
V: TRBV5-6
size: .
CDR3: CASEFSGSYEQYF
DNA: TGTGCCAGCGAATTTAGCGGGAGCTACGAGCAGTACTTC

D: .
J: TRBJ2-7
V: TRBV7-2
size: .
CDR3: CASSPPTGYYEQYF
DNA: TGTGCCAGCAGCCCTCCGACAGGTTACTACGAGCAGTACTTC

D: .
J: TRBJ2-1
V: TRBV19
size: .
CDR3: CASSDTQSSYNEQFF
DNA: TGTGCCAGTAGTGATACACAAAGCTCCTACAATGAGCAGTTCTTC

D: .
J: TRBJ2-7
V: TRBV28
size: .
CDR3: CASTLNELRGEQYF
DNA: TGTGCCAGCACCCTCAACGAACTACGAGGGGAGCAGTACTTC

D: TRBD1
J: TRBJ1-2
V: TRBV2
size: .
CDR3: CASGGTGNYGYTF
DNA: TGTGCCAGCGGGGGGACAGGGAACTATGGCTACACCTTC

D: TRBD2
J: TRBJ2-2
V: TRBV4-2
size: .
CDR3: CASSQAGTSTSGELFF
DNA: TGTGCCAGCAGCCAAGCGGGGACTAGCACGTCGGGGGAGCTGTTTTTT

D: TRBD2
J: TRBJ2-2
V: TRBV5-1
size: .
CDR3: CASSFGGTSGSPTGELFF
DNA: TGCGCCAGCAGCTTTGGAGGGACTAGCGGGAGTCCGACCGGGGAGCTGTTTTTT

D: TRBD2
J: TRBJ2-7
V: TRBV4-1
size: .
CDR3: CASSQGLAFSYEQYF
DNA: TGCGCCAGCAGCCAGGGACTAGCGTTTAGCTACGAGCAGTACTTC

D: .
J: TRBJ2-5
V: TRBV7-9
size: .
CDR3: CASSLEAANQYF
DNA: TGTGCCAGCAGCTTAGAGGCGGCGAATCAGTACTTC

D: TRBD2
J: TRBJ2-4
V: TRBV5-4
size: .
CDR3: CASSSAGGDIQYF
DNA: TGTGCCAGCAGCTCAGCGGGAGGGGACATTCAGTACTTC

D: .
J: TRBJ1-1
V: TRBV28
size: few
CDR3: CASRREGNTEAFF
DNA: TGTGCCAGCAGGAGGGAGGGAAACACTGAAGCTTTCTTT

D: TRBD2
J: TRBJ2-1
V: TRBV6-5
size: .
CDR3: CASSPGLADNEQFF
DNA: TGTGCCAGCAGCCCGGGACTAGCGGACAATGAGCAGTTCTTC

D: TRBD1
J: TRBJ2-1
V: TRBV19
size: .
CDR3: CASSSKDRSSYNEQFF
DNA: TGTGCCAGTAGTTCAAAGGACAGGAGCTCCTACAATGAGCAGTTCTTC

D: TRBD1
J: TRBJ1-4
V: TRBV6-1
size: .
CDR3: CASSEGQGNEKLFF
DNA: TGTGCCAGCAGTGAGGGACAGGGTAATGAAAAACTGTTTTTT

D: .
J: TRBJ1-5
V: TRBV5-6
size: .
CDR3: CASSWSTGPQHF
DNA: TGTGCCAGCAGCTGGTCGACGGGGCCCCAGCATTTT

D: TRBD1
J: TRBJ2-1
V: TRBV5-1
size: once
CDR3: CASSQTAGTGVYNEQFF
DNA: TGCGCCAGCAGCCAGACTGCAGGGACAGGTGTCTACAATGAGCAGTTCTTC

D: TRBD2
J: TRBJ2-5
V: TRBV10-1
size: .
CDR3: CADRASGSPQETQYF
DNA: TGCGCCGATCGGGCTAGCGGGAGCCCCCAAGAGACCCAGTACTTC

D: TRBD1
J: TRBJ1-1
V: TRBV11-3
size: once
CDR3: CASSLGQGNTEAFF
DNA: TGTGCCAGCAGCTTGGGACAGGGGAACACTGAAGCTTTCTTT

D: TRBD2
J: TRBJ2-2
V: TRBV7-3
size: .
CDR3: CASTLWGLAGGTGELFF
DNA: TGTGCCAGCACTCTGTGGGGACTAGCGGGAGGTACCGGGGAGCTGTTTTTT

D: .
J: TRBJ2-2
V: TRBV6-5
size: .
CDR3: CASRLWTANTGELFF
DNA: TGTGCCAGCAGGCTGTGGACAGCTAACACCGGGGAGCTGTTTTTT

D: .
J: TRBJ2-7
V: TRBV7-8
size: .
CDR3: CASSLALVRTASYEQYF
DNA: TGTGCCAGCAGCTTAGCTTTAGTGCGGACAGCCTCCTACGAGCAGTACTTC

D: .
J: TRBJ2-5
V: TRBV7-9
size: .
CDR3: CASSLDSTAQETQYF
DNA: TGTGCCAGCAGCTTAGATAGTACAGCCCAAGAGACCCAGTACTTC

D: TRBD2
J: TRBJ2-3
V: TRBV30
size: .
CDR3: CAWDTGTSGRGSTDTQYF
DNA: TGTGCCTGGGATACCGGGACTAGCGGGAGGGGGAGCACAGATACGCAGTATTTT

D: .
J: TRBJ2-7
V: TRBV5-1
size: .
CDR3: CASSLALAPNEQYF
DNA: TGCGCCAGCAGCTTGGCCCTAGCGCCCAACGAGCAGTACTTC

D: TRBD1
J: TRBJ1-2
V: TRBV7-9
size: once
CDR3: CASSWTGDYGYTF
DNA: TGTGCCAGCAGCTGGACAGGGGACTATGGCTACACCTTC

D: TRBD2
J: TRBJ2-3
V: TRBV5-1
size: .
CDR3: CASSLGGLAGVSRTDTQYF
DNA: TGCGCCAGCAGCTTGGGGGGACTAGCGGGAGTATCGCGCACAGATACGCAGTATTTT

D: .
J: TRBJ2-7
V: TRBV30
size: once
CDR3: CAWSVSESYEQYF
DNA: TGTGCCTGGAGTGTCTCGGAGAGCTACGAGCAGTACTTC

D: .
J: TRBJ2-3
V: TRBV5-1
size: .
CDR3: CASSPRTGTDTQYF
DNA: TGCGCCAGCAGCCCAAGAACGGGTACAGATACGCAGTATTTT

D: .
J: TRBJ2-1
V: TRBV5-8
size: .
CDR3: CASSFPPSPYNEQFF
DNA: TGTGCCAGCAGCTTTCCCCCTTCCCCCTACAATGAGCAGTTCTTC

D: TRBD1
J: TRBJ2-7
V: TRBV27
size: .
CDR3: CASSLDRGLNEQYF
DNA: TGTGCCAGCAGTTTAGACAGGGGGCTGAACGAGCAGTACTTC

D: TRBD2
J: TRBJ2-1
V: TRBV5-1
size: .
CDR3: CASSEGLAGGQFF
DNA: TGCGCCAGCAGCGAGGGACTAGCGGGAGGGCAGTTCTTC

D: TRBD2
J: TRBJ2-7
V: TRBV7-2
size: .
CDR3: CASSLALTSGGYEQYF
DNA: TGTGCCAGCAGCTTAGCGCTCACTAGCGGGGGCTACGAGCAGTACTTC

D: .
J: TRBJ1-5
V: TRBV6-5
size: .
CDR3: CASSLSEYSNQPQHF
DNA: TGTGCCAGCAGTTTATCCGAGTATAGCAATCAGCCCCAGCATTTT

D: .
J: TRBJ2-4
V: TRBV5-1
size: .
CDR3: CASSLTGGTKNIQYF
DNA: TGCGCCAGCAGCTTGACTGGGGGCACGAAAAACATTCAGTACTTC

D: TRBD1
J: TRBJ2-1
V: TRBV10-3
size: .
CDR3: CAIKPGQGLSNEQFF
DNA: TGTGCCATAAAACCGGGACAGGGGCTGAGCAATGAGCAGTTCTTC

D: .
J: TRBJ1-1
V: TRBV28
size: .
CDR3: CASSLVGVEDTEAFF
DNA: TGTGCCAGCAGTTTGGTCGGGGTGGAGGACACTGAAGCTTTCTTT

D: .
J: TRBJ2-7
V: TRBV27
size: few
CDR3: CASSLGPGNEQYF
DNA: TGTGCCAGCAGCCTAGGTCCAGGGAACGAGCAGTACTTC

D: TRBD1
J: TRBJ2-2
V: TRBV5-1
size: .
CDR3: CASSGRDSARGELFF
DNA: TGCGCCAGCAGCGGCCGGGACAGCGCTCGGGGGGAGCTGTTTTTT

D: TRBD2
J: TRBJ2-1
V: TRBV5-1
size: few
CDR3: CASSLVASGRAEQFF
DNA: TGCGCCAGCAGCTTGGTGGCTAGCGGGAGGGCTGAGCAGTTCTTC

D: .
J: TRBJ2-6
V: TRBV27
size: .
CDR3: CASSPFPGGSGANVLTF
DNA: TGTGCCAGCAGCCCCTTCCCGGGTGGGTCTGGGGCCAACGTCCTGACTTTC

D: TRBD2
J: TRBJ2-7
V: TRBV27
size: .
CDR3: CASSFLAGGGPYEQYF
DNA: TGTGCCAGCAGTTTTTTAGCGGGAGGGGGACCCTACGAGCAGTACTTC

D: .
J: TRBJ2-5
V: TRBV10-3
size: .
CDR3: CAISAEEDLAPQETQYF
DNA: TGTGCCATCAGTGCAGAGGAGGATTTAGCGCCACAAGAGACCCAGTACTTC

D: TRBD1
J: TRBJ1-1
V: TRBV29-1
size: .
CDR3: CSVSGQGGSEAFF
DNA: TGCAGCGTTAGTGGACAGGGCGGATCTGAAGCTTTCTTT

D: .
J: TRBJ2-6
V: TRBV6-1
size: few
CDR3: CASSVEGAGANVLTF
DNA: TGTGCCAGCAGTGTTGAGGGAGCTGGGGCCAACGTCCTGACTTTC

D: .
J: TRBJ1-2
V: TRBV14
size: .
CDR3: CASSQTNGPGYTF
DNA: TGTGCCAGCAGCCAAACGAATGGGCCTGGCTACACCTTC

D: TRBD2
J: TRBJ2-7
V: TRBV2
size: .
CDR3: CASRAGGFEREGHEQYF
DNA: TGTGCCAGCAGGGCGGGTGGGTTTGAGCGGGAGGGCCACGAGCAGTACTTC

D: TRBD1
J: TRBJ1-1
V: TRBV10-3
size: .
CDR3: CAISESFQGDTEAFF
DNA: TGTGCCATCAGTGAGTCGTTTCAGGGGGACACTGAAGCTTTCTTT

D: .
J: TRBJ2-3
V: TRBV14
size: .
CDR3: CASSQDPGTQYF
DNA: TGTGCCAGCAGCCAAGATCCGGGAACGCAGTATTTT

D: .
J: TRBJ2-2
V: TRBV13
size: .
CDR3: CASTSISDGISSGELFF
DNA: TGTGCCAGCACCTCTATTTCAGACGGAATCTCTAGTGGGGAGCTGTTTTTT

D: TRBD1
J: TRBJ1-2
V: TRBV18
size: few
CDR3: CASSPDRGRGYTF
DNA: TGTGCCAGCTCCCCTGACAGGGGGCGCGGCTACACCTTC

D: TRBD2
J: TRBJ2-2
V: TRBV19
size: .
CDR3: CASSSGLAAGELFF
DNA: TGTGCCAGTAGTTCTGGACTAGCGGCAGGGGAGCTGTTTTTT